One and the same sample provided the 9 T cell receptor beta chains below, sequenced in a study of cytomegalovirus exposure and HLA in healthy donors. Clones were sequenced by immunoSEQ multiplex PCR, and TCRdb holds only the in-frame ones, with some missing. Seen here are about 150,000 clones, roughly nine tenths observed once, and the top ten hold over 3%. The sample consisted of PBMCs. The receptors originated from a woman in her late teens or twenties in good health and CMV-seropositive.

The chain is built from TRBV9 and TRBJ2-3; 7 bases line up with TRBD2. Germline loops: CDR1 SGDLS, CDR2 YYNGEE. Losses at the gene ends were 0 bases for V and 2 bases for J; bases not matched to a gene: 12. The CDR3 runs to 18 residues. CDR3 DNA sequence: TGTGCCAGCAGCGTAGAATCAGGGACGGGGGGAATCACAGATACGCAGTATTTT. This sequence encodes CASSVESGTGGITDTQYF.

This chain connects TRBV11-3 to TRBJ2-7; no clear D gene. CDR3 length: 13 residues. The V end lost 0 bases, the J end lost 6 bases, and 9 bases lay between the germline ends. The germline gives CDR1 SGHNT, CDR2 YENEEA. CDR3 sequence: CASSLDLGSEQYF. The DNA of the CDR3 is TGTGCCAGCAGCTTAGATCTGGGCTCCGAGCAGTACTTC.

The rearrangement uses TRBV30 and TRBJ2-7, with D possibly being TRBD2 (5 bases). Per germline, CDR1 GTSNPN and CDR2 SVGIG (reference sequence). This CDR3 region has 12 residues. V was trimmed by 0 bases and J by 5 bases, leaving 8 bases between them. The CDR3 DNA follows: TGTGCCTGGAGTGTACGGGGTGACGAGCAGTACTTC. This codes for CAWSVRGDEQYF.

This clone was recorded once. This chain uses TRBV4-2 with TRBJ2-1; tentatively, D is TRBD1 (5 bases). The CDR3 contains 15 residues. Germline lookup yields CDR1 LGHNA and CDR2 YNFKEQ. V lost 1 base, J lost 5 bases, and 12 bases lay in between. CDR3 in amino acids: CASSQGQGADNEQFF. The CDR3 coding sequence is TGTGCCAGCAGCCAAGGTCAAGGGGCGGACAATGAGCAGTTCTTC.

The CDR3 nucleotides read TGTGCCAGCAGTCCTTATTCCGGGACTGCCTACAATGAGCAGTTCTTC. It specifies CASSPYSGTAYNEQFF. V is TRBV28 and J is TRBJ2-1, with D maybe TRBD2 (6 bases). The CDR3 has 16 amino acids. The germline gives CDR1 MDHEN, CDR2 SYDVKM. V shed 5 bases and J shed 2 bases, with 16 bases lying between them.

The V and J genes are TRBV9 and TRBJ2-3; D perhaps matches TRBD2 (5 bases). CDR3 size: 15 residues. Germline-derived CDR1 and CDR2 are SGDLS and YYNGEE. Deletions cut 4 bases from V and 2 bases from J, with 14 bases between. The CDR3: CASSSPPRDTDTQYF. The CDR3 bases are TGTGCCAGCAGCTCTCCCCCGAGGGACACAGATACGCAGTATTTT. Variable domain in full (rest from reference TRBV9 and TRBJ2-3): DSGVTQTPKHLITATGQRVTLRCSPRSGDLSVYWYQQSLDQGLQFLIQYYNGEERAKGNILERFSAQQFPDLHSELNLSSLELGDSALYFCASSSPPRDTDTQYFGPGTRLTVL.

This clone showed up just once. CDR3 coding DNA: TGTGCCAGCAGCACTGGACAGGCCGCGAACACCGGGGAGCTGTTTTTT. Its protein product is CASSTGQAANTGELFF. The genes are TRBV7-9 and TRBJ2-2; 7 bases map to TRBD1. The trim removed 5 bases at V and 0 bases at J, leaving 6 bases unmatched. Germline V gene data show CDR1 as SEHNR and CDR2 as FQNEAQ (reference sequence). There are 16 residues in the CDR3.

The V gene is TRBV5-1, the J gene TRBJ2-3; D unclear. Trimming pared 1 base from V and 2 bases from J, leaving 11 bases between. Germline V gene sequence: CDR1 SGHRS, CDR2 YFSETQ. CDR3 length equals 15 residues. The CDR3 DNA reads as TGCGCCAGCAGCTTGACCGGGTATTTCACAGATACGCAGTATTTT. Amino acid sequence: CASSLTGYFTDTQYF.

V is TRBV9 and J is TRBJ1-4, with D tentatively TRBD1 (6 bases). V was shortened by 3 bases and J by 3 bases, with 15 bases between the two germline ends. CDR3 length: 16 residues. CDR1 SGDLS and CDR2 YYNGEE come from the germline V gene. CDR3 sequence: CASSATRGAANEKLFF. The CDR3 DNA follows: TGTGCCAGCAGCGCTACCCGGGGGGCGGCTAATGAAAAACTGTTTTTT. Full variable domain (rest looked up from reference TRBV9 and TRBJ1-4): DSGVTQTPKHLITATGQRVTLRCSPRSGDLSVYWYQQSLDQGLQFLIQYYNGEERAKGNILERFSAQQFPDLHSELNLSSLELGDSALYFCASSATRGAANEKLFFGSGTQLSVL.